This T cell receptor (beta chain) was found in a study of blood T cell repertoires in COVID-19 (dated by TCRdb to the early 2020s). In the study overall: Collaborator samples came from the United States, Italy and Spain and covered acute and convalescent phases of COVID-19. The prospective study material was composed of cDNA or gDNA derived from T cells, B-cell-depleted T cells, or PBMCs. Nearly every sample came with metadata listing a de-identified subject ID, COVID-19 status, age in years and sex. Where HLA class I and class II types were available, the types were taken from metadata supplied by the sample provider, not from assay-based typing. The dataset comprised deeply sampled blood TCRbeta repertoires from subjects exposed to, actively infected with, or recovered from COVID-19. Samples came from the ongoing ImmuneRACE study (first 160 participants) plus 1,254 subjects from 6 global collaborators. The repertoires were released in a freely available public database meant as a resource for research on the immune response to SARS-CoV-2. Beyond this particular receptor, the publication reports: Clinical and demographic metadata were provided uncurated, with the amount varying by source and participant.

Taken from cysteine to phenylalanine, the CDR3 has 16 residues. Of all the DNA, just the CDR3 is kept, 48 bases in frame from base 1. Compared with germline, V lacks 5 bases and J lacks 0 bases; bases without a gene match: 9. The germline V gene (reference sequence) yields GTSNPN for CDR1 and SVGIG for CDR2. The collaborating institutions used their own protocols to collect whole blood in K2EDTA tubes. For TCRbeta analysis, collaborator samples were shipped as frozen whole blood, as isolated PBMCs, or as DNA extracted from either sample type. TCRbeta CDR3 regions were amplified from genomic DNA using the immunoSEQ Assay, a bias-controlled multiplex PCR. In the paper's pipeline: Nucleated cell counts per sample were estimated from amplification of reference gene primers within the assay. To quantify the absolute abundance of each unique TCRbeta CDR3 rearrangement, sequence reads were collapsed and filtered. For each sample, productive Simpson clonality was calculated as the square root of Simpson's diversity index across productive rearrangements. TCRdb obtained this table from immuneACCESS and retained in-frame rearrangements with V and J assigned. These tables miss some clones; where compared with another copy, unresolved V genes account for less than half of the shortfall, and the remainder is unexplained. V, J and clone size reflect that table, while D and trimming were determined from the DNA. For this sample there are approximately 60,000 clones; 82% appear just once. Of the sample, about 22% is held by the ten largest clones.

Details on this clone: Its antigen remains undetermined. It has no much larger one-base neighbor in the sample; base qualities were not kept.

In this chain, TRBV30 is recombined with TRBJ2-1; a stretch of 8 junction bases matches TRBD1. Sequenced material: peripheral blood. The clonotype comes from a woman aged 55-75 years with acute or convalescent COVID-19. This receptor has the CDR3 CAWVDRGTVSYNEQFF. The nucleotides are TGTGCCTGGGTAGACAGGGGAACTGTCTCCTACAATGAGCAGTTCTTC.